Shown below are 17 T cell receptor beta chains from a single sample sequenced in a study of T-cell reconstitution after alpha-beta-depleted transplantation in children. Using unique molecular identifiers, the investigators prepared the TCRbeta library. TCRdb independently ran MiXCR on the PCR reads; one entry per CDR3 protein. Of approximately 980,000 distinct CDR3 sequences listed, roughly 31% are singletons. The sequences come from PBMCs, mostly from graft donor cells, collected 360 days after TCRalphabeta/CD19-depleted stem cell transplant. The source is a boy under two years old who had a stem cell transplant for SCID, so the T cells may come from the graft donor.

V usage is TRBV28 and J usage is TRBJ1-6; D is ambiguous. Looked up from germline, CDR1 is MDHEN and CDR2 is SYDVKM. This CDR3 has 15 residues. Trimming pared 6 bases from V and 5 bases from J, leaving 14 bases between. Written as DNA, the CDR3 is TGTGCCAGCAGGCGTACACAGAGAGATAATTCACCCCTCCACTTT. The encoded protein is CASRRTQRDNSPLHF. The variable domain in full, completed from reference TRBV28 and TRBJ1-6, reads DVKVTQSSRYLVKRTGEKVFLECVQDMDHENMFWYRQDPGLGLRLIYFSYDVKMKEKGDIPEGYSVSREKKERFSLILESASTNQTSMYLCASRRTQRDNSPLHFGNGTRLTVT.

The rearrangement joins TRBV6-5 to TRBJ1-6, with D possibly matching TRBD1 (5 bases). Germline CDR1 is MNHEY and CDR2 is SVGAGI. The CDR3 covers 15 residues. Trimming shortened V by 4 bases and J by 6 bases, and 13 bases separated the two germline ends. The CDR3 protein is CASSLLGQLNSPLHF. The CDR3 DNA follows: TGTGCCAGCAGTTTATTGGGGCAGCTTAATTCACCCCTCCACTTT.

The chain recombines TRBV5-1 with TRBJ1-1; no firm D call. This CDR3 is built from 13 residues. CDR1 is SGHRS and CDR2 is YFSETQ in the germline V gene. Between the trimmed V and J ends, which lost 4 bases and 5 bases, there was a span of 12 bases. The CDR3 is CASSVLGFTEAFF. In DNA, the CDR3 is TGCGCCAGCAGCGTCCTGGGTTTTACTGAAGCTTTCTTT.

The chain employs TRBV12-3 or TRBV12-4 and TRBJ1-1; a possible D gene is TRBD1 (6 bases). The CDR3 has 14 amino acids. Trimming removed 5 bases at V and 4 bases at J, with 14 bases between. The CDR3 coding sequence is TGTGCCAGCAGTCCCACTACAGGGCCCACTGAAGCTTTCTTT. This translates into CASSPTTGPTEAFF.

J is TRBJ2-3 and V is TRBV7-2, with D tentatively TRBD1 (6 bases). The CDR3 contains 15 residues. CDR1 is SGHTA and CDR2 is FQGNSA in the germline V gene. With 5 bases removed from V and 0 bases from J, the gap between germline ends came to 12 bases. The CDR3 spells CASSTDRPSTDTQYF. The CDR3 bases are TGTGCCAGCAGCACGGACAGACCCAGCACAGATACGCAGTATTTT.

This clonotype has more than one count but fewer than ten. The chain couples TRBV5-1 to TRBJ2-5; D may be TRBD2 (6 bases). Trimming cost V 1 base and J 5 bases, with 15 bases left between them. Germline V lookup: CDR1 SGHRS, CDR2 YFSETQ. This CDR3 has 15 residues. Written as DNA, the CDR3 is TGCGCCAGCAGCTTGTCGGGGGTCGAGAGGGAGACCCAGTACTTC. Protein sequence: CASSLSGVERETQYF.

The chain couples TRBV6-1 to TRBJ2-7, with TRBD2 matching 11 bases. This CDR3 is 17 amino acids long. Germline V lookup: CDR1 MNHNS, CDR2 SASEGT. V lost 6 bases and J lost 0; bases outside the gene matches: 10. The CDR3 sequence is CASRVYPGLAVSYEQYF. CDR3 sequence (DNA): TGTGCCAGCAGAGTTTACCCGGGACTAGCGGTCTCCTACGAGCAGTACTTC.

This clonotype turned up a few times. V is TRBV2 and J is TRBJ2-7; TRBD2 is a possible D gene (5 bases). The CDR3 has 18 amino acids. Between the trimmed V and J ends, which lost 6 bases and 4 bases, there was a span of 28 bases. CDR1 is SNHLY and CDR2 is FYNNEI in the germline V gene. This CDR3 is CASRVRPGPGRVAYEQYF. The CDR3 region has the DNA TGTGCCAGCAGGGTGCGACCCGGCCCCGGACGGGTAGCGTACGAGCAGTACTTC.

J is TRBJ2-7 and V is TRBV5-6, with a tentative D call TRBD2 (7 bases). The CDR3 extends over 16 amino acids. Trimming pared 4 bases from V and 5 bases from J, leaving 22 bases between. Looked up from germline, CDR1 is SGHDT and CDR2 is YYEEEE. This chain's CDR3 is CASSRPGGIFDHEQYF. The CDR3 nucleotides are TGTGCCAGCAGCCGACCGGGGGGCATCTTCGACCACGAGCAGTACTTC.

CDR3 coding DNA: TGTGCCAGCAGTCCGCCCGGACAGAGGGAGACCCAGTACTTC. The encoded protein is CASSPPGQRETQYF. The chain uses TRBV12-3 or TRBV12-4 and TRBJ2-5, with D possibly TRBD1 on 6 matching bases. The CDR3 contains 14 residues. Between the trimmed V and J ends, which lost 5 bases and 5 bases, there was a span of 15 bases.

DNA of the CDR3: TGCAGTGCCAAGAAAACAGGGTTGCTCCACAGCTCCTACAATGAGCAGTTCTTC. It codes for CSAKKTGLLHSSYNEQFF. V usage is TRBV20-1 and J usage is TRBJ2-1; possible D gene TRBD1, 6 bases. The germline V gene encodes CDR1 DFQATT and CDR2 SNEGSKA (reference sequence). The CDR3 length is 18 residues. V was cut by 6 bases and J by 0 bases, with 24 bases left in between.

This clonotype was found a few times. V usage is TRBV7-9 and J usage is TRBJ1-1; 8 positions match TRBD1. With V trimmed by 5 bases and J by 0 bases, 8 bases remained unmatched. The CDR3 is made up of 16 amino acids. From germline, CDR1 is SEHNR and CDR2 FQNEAQ (reference sequence). The CDR3 loop is CASSGRQGLVNTEAFF. The DNA of the CDR3 is TGTGCCAGCAGCGGACGACAGGGGCTAGTGAACACTGAAGCTTTCTTT.

The rearrangement joins TRBV7-3 to TRBJ2-5, with D hard to call. Germline values: CDR1 SGHTA, CDR2 FQGTGA. CDR3 length equals 15 residues. Trimming shortened V by 5 bases and J by 4 bases, and 17 bases separated the two germline ends. The CDR3 bases are TGTGCCAGCAGCCCCCGGCCTGGGCTCGTAGAGACCCAGTACTTC. This gives the protein CASSPRPGLVETQYF.

The V and J genes are TRBV7-9 and TRBJ2-5; 7 bases agree with TRBD1. Losses at the gene ends were 5 bases for V and 4 bases for J; bases not matched to a gene: 13. Germline V gene sequence: CDR1 SEHNR, CDR2 FQNEAQ (reference sequence). The CDR3 spans 16 residues. As DNA, the CDR3 is TGTGCCAGCAGCCCAGGAAGGGGGCCCCTGATAGAGACCCAGTACTTC. It encodes CASSPGRGPLIETQYF. The entire variable domain, with the rest obtained from reference TRBV7-9 and TRBJ2-5, is as follows: DTGVSQNPRHKITKRGQNVTFRCDPISEHNRLYWYRQTLGQGPEFLTYFQNEAQLEKSRLLSDRFSAERPKGSFSTLEIQRTEQGDSAMYLCASSPGRGPLIETQYFGPGTRLLVL.

This clonotype was detected a few times. The chain uses TRBV29-1 and TRBJ1-1; no definite D call. The CDR3 covers 13 residues. Between the trimmed V and J ends, which lost 6 bases and 4 bases, there was a span of 15 bases. CDR1 is SQVTM, CDR2 ANQGSEA, per germline. CDR3 loop: CSVRRESGTEAFF. The CDR3 nucleotides are TGCAGCGTCCGAAGGGAATCGGGCACTGAAGCTTTCTTT.

This clonotype was detected only once. The chain combines TRBV10-2 with TRBJ2-5; D is unresolved. CDR3 size: 15 residues. In germline, CDR1 is WSHSY, CDR2 SAAADI. V shed 4 bases and J shed 2 bases, with 14 bases lying between them. The CDR3, as DNA: TGCGCCAGCAGTGCCCCGTCAGCGAGGCAAGAGACCCAGTACTTC. The encoded protein is CASSAPSARQETQYF.

This chain joins TRBV7-9 and TRBJ2-3; D call uncertain. Per the germline V gene, CDR1 is SEHNR and CDR2 is FQNEAQ (reference sequence). Trimming took 5 bases from V and 0 from J, leaving 12 bases between them. The CDR3 runs 15 residues. The CDR3 DNA reads TGTGCCAGCAGCCCACATCCGATAAGCACAGATACGCAGTATTTT. Translation gives CASSPHPISTDTQYF.